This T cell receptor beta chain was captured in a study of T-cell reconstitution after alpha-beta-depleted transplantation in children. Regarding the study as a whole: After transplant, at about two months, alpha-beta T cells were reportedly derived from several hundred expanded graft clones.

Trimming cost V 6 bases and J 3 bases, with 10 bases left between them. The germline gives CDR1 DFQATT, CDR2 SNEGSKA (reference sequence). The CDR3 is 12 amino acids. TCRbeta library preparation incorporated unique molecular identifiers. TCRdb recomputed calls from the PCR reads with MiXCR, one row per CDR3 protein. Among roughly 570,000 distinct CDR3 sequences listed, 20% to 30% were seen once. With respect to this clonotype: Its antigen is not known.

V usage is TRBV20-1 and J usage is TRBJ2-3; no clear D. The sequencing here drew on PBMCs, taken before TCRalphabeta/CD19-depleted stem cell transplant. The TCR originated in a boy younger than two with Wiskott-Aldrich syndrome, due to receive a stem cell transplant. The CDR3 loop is CSAARDTDTQYF. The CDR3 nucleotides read TGCAGTGCGGCCCGAGATACAGATACGCAGTATTTT.